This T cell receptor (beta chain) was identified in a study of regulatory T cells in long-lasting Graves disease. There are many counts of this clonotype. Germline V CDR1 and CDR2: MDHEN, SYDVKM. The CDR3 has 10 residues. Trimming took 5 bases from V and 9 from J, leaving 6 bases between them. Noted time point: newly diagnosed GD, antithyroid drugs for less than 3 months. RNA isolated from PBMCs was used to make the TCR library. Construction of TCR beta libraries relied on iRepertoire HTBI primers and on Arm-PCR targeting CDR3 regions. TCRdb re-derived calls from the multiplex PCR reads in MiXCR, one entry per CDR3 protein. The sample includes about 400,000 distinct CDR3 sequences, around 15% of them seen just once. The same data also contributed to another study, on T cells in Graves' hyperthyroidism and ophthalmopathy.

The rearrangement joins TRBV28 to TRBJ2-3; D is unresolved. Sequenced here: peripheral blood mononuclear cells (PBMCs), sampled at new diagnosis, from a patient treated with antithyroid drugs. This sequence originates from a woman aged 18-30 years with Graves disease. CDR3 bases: TGTGCCAGCAGTGGCCACACGCAGTATTTT. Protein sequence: CASSGHTQYF.